A selection of T cell receptor beta chains follows, all from one sample in a study of blood T cell repertoires in COVID-19. Generated by immunoSEQ multiplex PCR, the TCRdb table keeps only in-frame clones and is missing some. The repertoire includes 150,000 to 250,000 clones, approximately 94% of them detected once, and 0.7% to 0.8% sits in the top ten. The specimen was peripheral blood. The receptors derive from a man under 40 with COVID-19, enrolled during active disease. CDR3s include the opening cysteine and the closing phenylalanine or tryptophan. Each record gives: CDR3 protein, V gene, D gene, J gene. A D gene is named only where the DNA matches it firmly.

CASSPLWPGAQETQYF TRBV4-1 NA TRBJ2-5
CASSRDGPGIRAFF TRBV7-9 NA TRBJ1-1
CASSPAGTSGGFQYF TRBV7-9 TRBD2 TRBJ2-7
CASSQVGSDPYNSPLHF TRBV4-1 NA TRBJ1-6
CASSDRTGDTGELFF TRBV9 TRBD1 TRBJ2-2
CSVVGRLLEEQYF TRBV29-1 NA TRBJ2-7
CASSYSPSGGANEQFF TRBV6-6 TRBD2 TRBJ2-1
CASSTDGGGDTEAFF TRBV11-1 NA TRBJ1-1
CASSLGENYGYTF TRBV11-1 NA TRBJ1-2
CASSLRQGASYGYTF TRBV5-6 TRBD1 TRBJ1-2
CSVEDGDSPYNEQFF TRBV29-1 TRBD1 TRBJ2-1
CASSAARGYQETQYF TRBV9 NA TRBJ2-5
CASSRGGSSYNEQFF TRBV9 TRBD1 TRBJ2-1
CASSRSLNTEAFF TRBV19 NA TRBJ1-1
CASSPGGGNSYNEQFF TRBV11-2 TRBD2 TRBJ2-1
CASSQESSGGGNEQFF TRBV4-2 TRBD2 TRBJ2-1
CASSLAGSDEQYF TRBV7-9 NA TRBJ2-7
CASRLQGSSYNEQFF TRBV3-1/TRBV3-2 TRBD1 TRBJ2-1
CASSPNGYGYTF TRBV5-4 NA TRBJ1-2
CASSLGAWVPHSGNTIYF TRBV5-1 NA TRBJ1-3
CASIPTGGAGGYTF TRBV6-6 TRBD1 TRBJ1-2
CASSLNPSGGETQYF TRBV7-3 TRBD2 TRBJ2-5
CASSTGTGGANYGYTF TRBV5-1 TRBD1 TRBJ1-2
CASSPERVDTEAFF TRBV19 NA TRBJ1-1
CASSLGFNRVGQFF TRBV3-1/TRBV3-2 NA TRBJ2-1
CASSFLAGGPNEQFF TRBV3-1/TRBV3-2 TRBD2 TRBJ2-1
CASSLVAGDYGYTF TRBV7-9 NA TRBJ1-2
CASSQFPGTGPNEQFF TRBV4-1 TRBD1 TRBJ2-1